These T cell receptor beta chains were read from a single sample in a study of blood T cell repertoires in COVID-19. Sequencing was performed with immunoSEQ multiplex PCR; in TCRdb, only in-frame clones are kept and a portion is missing. Among around 130,000 clones listed, less than 85% were seen once. Source material: peripheral blood. These TCRs come from a woman over 75 with acute or convalescent COVID-19. Both conserved end residues are trimmed from each CDR3.

cdr3_length v_call cdr3_aa
13 TRBV2 ASSEMGDTSYGYT
14 TRBV7-9 ASSLVGRGRGETQY
16 TRBV6-1 ASRESDLRGRLGSPLH
13 TRBV7-2 ASSLGGTAKNIQY
14 TRBV19 ASSSPRTGTQETQY
13 TRBV5-1 ASRSTGTSGNTIY
13 TRBV23-1 ASSPGPGVNTEAF
11 TRBV5-5 ASSSDRDYGYT
11 TRBV7-2 ASSLLIRDEQF
12 TRBV2 ASSGPLKEAEAF
16 TRBV4-3 ASSQDWDRRLMNTEAF
11 TRBV19 ASSISQVHEQY
14 TRBV11-2 ASSLRTSGGPGEQY
10 TRBV5-8 ASSWDSYGYT
15 TRBV2 ASSESRTSVLTDTQY
14 TRBV6-1 ASSERGSGIYGTQY
14 TRBV4-1 ASSQDTGGSGYEQY
11 TRBV12-3/TRBV12-4 ASSRQGAEGYT
10 TRBV29-1 SGRGGGYEQY
13 TRBV19 ASSSRGGQNEKLF
12 TRBV5-1 ASSRTANSYEQY
13 TRBV7-2 ASSSRRGGPGEQY
11 TRBV4-3 ASSQGGDGTQY
12 TRBV6-5 ASSYPGGSTEAF
11 TRBV18 ASSQGADTEAF
14 TRBV15 ATSRGGTGLREKLF
12 TRBV19 ASSTSTDHYEQY
11 TRBV3-1/TRBV3-2 ASSHRGSQTQY
11 TRBV2 ASSSGTTLSYT
13 TRBV19 ASRARQANNSPLH
11 TRBV19 ASRDRGIQPQH
14 TRBV6-2/TRBV6-3 ASSPRRGLAKNIQY
9 TRBV18 ASSPEYEQY
13 TRBV5-4 ASSQTSGSGYEQY
13 TRBV5-1 ASSLEGRGPSIQY
12 TRBV5-8 ASSRKGAGYGYT
14 TRBV5-1 ASSTTSGRFNNEQF
12 TRBV7-9 ASSQTRGVETQY
11 TRBV7-2 ASSLVEDTEAF
12 TRBV5-4 ASSLEDFQETQY
10 TRBV29-1 SVMGGGDTQY
13 TRBV5-8 ASSSRGGPRGTQY